This T cell receptor beta chain stems from a study of blood T cell repertoires in COVID-19. Study context: T cells, B-cell-depleted T cells, or PBMCs provided the cDNA or gDNA that served as material.

Per the original methods: Scientists estimated how many nucleated cells there were by amplifying reference gene primers. Sequenced by immunoSEQ multiplex PCR; TCRdb stores in-frame clones only, minus some. Clonal size and the V and J genes are those of that table, whereas D and trimming came from the DNA. The sample includes some 83,000 clones, roughly nine tenths seen only once; the top ten take more than 15%. Trimming took 5 bases from V and 8 from J, leaving 33 bases between them. The CDR3 sequence is 20 residues long. CDR1 and CDR2 from the germline V gene are LNHDA and SQIVND (reference sequence).

Sample: peripheral blood. This chain uses TRBV19 with TRBJ1-4; D possibly corresponds to TRBD1 (5 bases). This sequence was found in a man older than 75 in a cohort sampled during active COVID-19. The CDR3 protein is CASSPLVEGAFDPEGEKLFF. The CDR3 nucleotides are TGTGCCAGTAGTCCGCTTGTTGAAGGGGCGTTCGACCCGGAGGGGGAAAAACTGTTTTTT.